This note documents a single TCR beta chain sequence. Its matching antigen is unknown. This sample is part of a study of cytomegalovirus exposure and HLA in healthy donors. Study results and limitations: Researchers catalogued roughly 150 TCR beta chains as cytomegalovirus-associated. CMV serostatus alone was available as immune exposure information.

The PCR employed 60 Vbeta primers together with 13 Jbeta primers. Only in-frame clones appear in the TCRdb table, and some are missing; sequencing was by immunoSEQ multiplex PCR. The sample includes 200,000 to 250,000 clones, approximately 80% of them seen just once. The CDR3 runs 15 residues. V was pared by 5 bases and J by 4 bases, with 9 bases of the junction left unmatched. Germline-derived CDR1 and CDR2 are SGDLS and YYNGEE. The clonotype comes from a boy aged 2 to 10 in good health and CMV-seronegative. Sequences were obtained from PBMCs. This rearrangement joins TRBV9 to TRBJ2-3; 8 nucleotides match TRBD1. CDR3 DNA sequence: TGTGCCAGCAGTGCCCTTCGACAGGGGCCAGATACGCAGTATTTT. It is translated as CASSALRQGPDTQYF. The entire variable domain, with the rest obtained from reference TRBV9 and TRBJ2-3, is as follows: DSGVTQTPKHLITATGQRVTLRCSPRSGDLSVYWYQQSLDQGLQFLIQYYNGEERAKGNILERFSAQQFPDLHSELNLSSLELGDSALYFCASSALRQGPDTQYFGPGTRLTVL.